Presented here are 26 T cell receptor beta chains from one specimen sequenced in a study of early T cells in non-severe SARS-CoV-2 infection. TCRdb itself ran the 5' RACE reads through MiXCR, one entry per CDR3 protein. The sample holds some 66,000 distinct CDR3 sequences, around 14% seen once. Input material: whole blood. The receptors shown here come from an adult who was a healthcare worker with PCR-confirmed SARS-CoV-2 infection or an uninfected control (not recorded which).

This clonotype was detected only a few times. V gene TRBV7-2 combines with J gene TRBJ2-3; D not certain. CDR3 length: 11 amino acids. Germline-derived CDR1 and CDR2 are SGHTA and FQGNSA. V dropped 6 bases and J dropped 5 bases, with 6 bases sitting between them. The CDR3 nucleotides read TGTGCCAGCAGAGACGGAGATACGCAGTATTTT. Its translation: CASRDGDTQYF.

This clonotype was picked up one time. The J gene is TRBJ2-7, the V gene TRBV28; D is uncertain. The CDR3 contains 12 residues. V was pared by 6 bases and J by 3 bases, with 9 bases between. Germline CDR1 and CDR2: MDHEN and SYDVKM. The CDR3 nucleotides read TGTGCCAGCAGCAGGAGTAACTACGAGCAGTACTTC. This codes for CASSRSNYEQYF.

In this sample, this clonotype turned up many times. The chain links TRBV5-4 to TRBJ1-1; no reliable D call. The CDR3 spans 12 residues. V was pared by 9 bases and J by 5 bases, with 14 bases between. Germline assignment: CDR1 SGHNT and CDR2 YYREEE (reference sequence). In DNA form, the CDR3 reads TGTGCCACCGGCCTGGCGAGGACTGAAGCTTTCTTT. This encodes CATGLARTEAFF.

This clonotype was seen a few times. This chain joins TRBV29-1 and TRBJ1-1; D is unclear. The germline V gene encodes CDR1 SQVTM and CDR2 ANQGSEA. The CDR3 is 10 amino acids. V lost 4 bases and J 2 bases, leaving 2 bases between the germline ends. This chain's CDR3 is CSVVNTEAFF. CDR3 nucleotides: TGCAGCGTTGTTAACACTGAAGCTTTCTTT. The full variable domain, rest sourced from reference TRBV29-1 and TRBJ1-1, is SAVISQKPSRDICQRGTSLTIQCQVDSQVTMMFWYRQQPGQSLTLIATANQGSEATYESGFVIDKFPISRPNLTFSTLTVSNMSPEDSSIYLCSVVNTEAFFGQGTRLTVV.

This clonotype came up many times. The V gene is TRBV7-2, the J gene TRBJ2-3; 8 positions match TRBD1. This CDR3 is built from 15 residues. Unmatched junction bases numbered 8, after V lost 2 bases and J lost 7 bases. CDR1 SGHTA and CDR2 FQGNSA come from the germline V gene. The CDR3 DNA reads TGTGCCAGCAGCTTAACAGGGGGGTCGGGAAATACGCAGTATTTT. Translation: CASSLTGGSGNTQYF.

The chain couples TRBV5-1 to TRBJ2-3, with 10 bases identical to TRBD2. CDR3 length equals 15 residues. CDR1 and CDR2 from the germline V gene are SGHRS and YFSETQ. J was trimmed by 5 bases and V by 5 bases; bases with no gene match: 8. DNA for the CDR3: TGCGCCAGCAGAGATCTAGCGGGAGCGGGAGATACGCAGTATTTT. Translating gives CASRDLAGAGDTQYF.

The DNA for the CDR3 is TGTGCCAGCAGTTTAACCCGGGAGCTGTTTTTT. It is translated as CASSLTRELFF. The V gene is TRBV28, the J gene TRBJ2-2; D unclear. CDR1 is MDHEN, CDR2 SYDVKM, per germline. The V gene lost 2 bases and the J gene lost 9 bases, with 4 bases spanning the gap. The CDR3 has 11 amino acids.

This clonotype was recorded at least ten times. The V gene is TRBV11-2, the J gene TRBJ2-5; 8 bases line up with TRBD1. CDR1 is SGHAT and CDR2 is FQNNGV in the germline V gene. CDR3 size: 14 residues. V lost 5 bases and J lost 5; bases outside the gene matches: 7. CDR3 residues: CASSQQGVGETQYF. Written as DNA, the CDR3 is TGTGCCAGCAGCCAACAGGGGGTTGGGGAGACCCAGTACTTC.

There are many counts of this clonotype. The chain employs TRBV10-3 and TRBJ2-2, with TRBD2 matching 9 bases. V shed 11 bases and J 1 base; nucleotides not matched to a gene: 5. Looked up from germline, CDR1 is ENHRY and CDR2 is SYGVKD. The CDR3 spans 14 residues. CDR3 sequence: CASQTSGNTGELFF. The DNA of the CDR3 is TGTGCCTCCCAGACTAGCGGGAACACCGGGGAGCTGTTTTTT.

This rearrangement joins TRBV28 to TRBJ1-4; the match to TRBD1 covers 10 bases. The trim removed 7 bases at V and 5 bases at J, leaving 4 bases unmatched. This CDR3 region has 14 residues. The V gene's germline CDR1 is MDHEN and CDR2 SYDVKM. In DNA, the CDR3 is TGTGCCAGCACCGGGACAGGGGAAAATGAAAAACTGTTTTTT. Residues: CASTGTGENEKLFF.

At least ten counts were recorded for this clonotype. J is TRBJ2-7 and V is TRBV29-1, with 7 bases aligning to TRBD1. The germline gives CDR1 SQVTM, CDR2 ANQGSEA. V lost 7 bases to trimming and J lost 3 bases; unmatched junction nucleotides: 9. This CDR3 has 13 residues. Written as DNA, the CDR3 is TGCAGCGCCGAAGGGGGCGCGGACTACGAGCAGTACTTC. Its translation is CSAEGGADYEQYF.

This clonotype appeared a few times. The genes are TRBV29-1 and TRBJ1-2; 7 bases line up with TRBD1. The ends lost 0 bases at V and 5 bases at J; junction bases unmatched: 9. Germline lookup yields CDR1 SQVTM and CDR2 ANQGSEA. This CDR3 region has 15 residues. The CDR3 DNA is TGCAGCGTTGAAGATAAGTACAGGGGCGGATATGGCTACACCTTC. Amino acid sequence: CSVEDKYRGGYGYTF.

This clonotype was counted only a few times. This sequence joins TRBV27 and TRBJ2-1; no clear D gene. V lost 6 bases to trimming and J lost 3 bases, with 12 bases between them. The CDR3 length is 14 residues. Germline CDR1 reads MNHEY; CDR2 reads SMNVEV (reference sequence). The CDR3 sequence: CASRNTVIYNEQFF. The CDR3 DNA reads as TGTGCCAGCAGAAACACGGTAATCTACAATGAGCAGTTCTTC.

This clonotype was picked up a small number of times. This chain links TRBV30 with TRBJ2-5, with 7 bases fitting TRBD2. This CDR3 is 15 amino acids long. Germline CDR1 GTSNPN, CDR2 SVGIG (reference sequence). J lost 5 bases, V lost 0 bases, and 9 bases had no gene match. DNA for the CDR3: TGTGCCTGGAGTGTACTAACGGGAGGTCCCGAGACCCAGTACTTC. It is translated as CAWSVLTGGPETQYF. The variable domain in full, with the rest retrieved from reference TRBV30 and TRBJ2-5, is SQTIHQWPATLVQPVGSPLSLECTVEGTSNPNLYWYRQAAGRGLQLLFYSVGIGQISSEVPQNLSASRPQDRQFILSSKKLLLSDSGFYLCAWSVLTGGPETQYFGPGTRLLVL.

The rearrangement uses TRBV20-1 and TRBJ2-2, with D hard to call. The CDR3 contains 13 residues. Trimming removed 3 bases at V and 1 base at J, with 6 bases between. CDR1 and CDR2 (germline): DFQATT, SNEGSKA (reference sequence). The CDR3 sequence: CSARIGNTGELFF. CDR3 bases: TGCAGTGCTAGGATAGGGAACACCGGGGAGCTGTTTTTT.

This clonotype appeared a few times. As DNA, the CDR3 is TGCAGCGTTCTAGGGACCGGGGAGCTGTTTTTT. The encoded protein is CSVLGTGELFF. The rearrangement uses TRBV29-1 and TRBJ2-2; D gene uncertain. This CDR3 has 11 residues. V was shortened by 5 bases and J by 5 bases, with 6 bases between the two germline ends. The germline gives CDR1 SQVTM, CDR2 ANQGSEA.

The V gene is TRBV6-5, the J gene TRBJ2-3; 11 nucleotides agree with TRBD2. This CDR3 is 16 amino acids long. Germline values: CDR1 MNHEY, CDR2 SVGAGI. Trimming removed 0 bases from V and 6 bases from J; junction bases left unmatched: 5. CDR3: CASSYSTSGRRDTQYF. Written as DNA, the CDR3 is TGTGCCAGCAGTTACTCAACTAGCGGGAGAAGGGATACGCAGTATTTT.

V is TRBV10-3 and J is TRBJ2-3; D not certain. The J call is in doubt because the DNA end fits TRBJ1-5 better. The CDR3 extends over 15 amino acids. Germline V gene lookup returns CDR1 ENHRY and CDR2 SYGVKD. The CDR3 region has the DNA TGTGCCATCAGTCCTCTGGCCACTAGCACAGATACGCAGCATTTT. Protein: CAISPLATSTDTQHF.

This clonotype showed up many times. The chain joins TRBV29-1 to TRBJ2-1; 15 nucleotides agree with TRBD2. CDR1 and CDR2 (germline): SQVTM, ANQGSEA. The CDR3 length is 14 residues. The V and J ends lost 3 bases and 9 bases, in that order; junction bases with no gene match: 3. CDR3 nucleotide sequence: TGCAGCGTTGAGACGGGACTAGCGGGAGGTGAGCAGTTCTTC. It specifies CSVETGLAGGEQFF.

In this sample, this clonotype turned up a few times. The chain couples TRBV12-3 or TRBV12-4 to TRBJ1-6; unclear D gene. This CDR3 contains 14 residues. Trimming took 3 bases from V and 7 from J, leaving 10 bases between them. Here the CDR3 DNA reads TGTGCCAGCAGTTTCGGGCAGAAGAATTCACCCCTCCACTTT. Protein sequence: CASSFGQKNSPLHF.

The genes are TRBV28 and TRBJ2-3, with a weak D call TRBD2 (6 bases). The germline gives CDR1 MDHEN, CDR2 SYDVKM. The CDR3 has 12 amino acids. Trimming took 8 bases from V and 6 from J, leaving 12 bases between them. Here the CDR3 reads CASGLASDTQYF. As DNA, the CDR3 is TGTGCCAGCGGGCTAGCGTCGGATACGCAGTATTTT.

The chain's CDR3 is CASSQESARAYEQYF. CDR3 DNA: TGCGCCAGCAGCCAAGAGTCTGCGCGTGCCTACGAGCAGTACTTC. This chain connects TRBV4-1 to TRBJ2-7; no clear D gene. The CDR3 totals 15 residues. Germline V gene sequence: CDR1 MGHRA, CDR2 YSYEKL. Trimming removed 0 bases at V and 2 bases at J, with 11 bases between.

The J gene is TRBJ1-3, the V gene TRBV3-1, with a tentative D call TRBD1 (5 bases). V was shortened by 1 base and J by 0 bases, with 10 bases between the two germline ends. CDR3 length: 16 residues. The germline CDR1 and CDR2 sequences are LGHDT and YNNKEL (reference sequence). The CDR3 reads CASSQAFRVSGNTIYF. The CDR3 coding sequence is TGTGCCAGCAGCCAAGCCTTCAGGGTCTCTGGAAACACCATATATTTT.

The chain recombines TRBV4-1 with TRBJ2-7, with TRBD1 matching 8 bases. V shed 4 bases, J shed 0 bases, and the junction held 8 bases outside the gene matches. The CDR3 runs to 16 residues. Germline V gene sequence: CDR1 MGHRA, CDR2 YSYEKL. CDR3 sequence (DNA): TGCGCCAGCAGCCGGACCCTCACAGGGGGCTCCTACGAGCAGTACTTC. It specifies CASSRTLTGGSYEQYF.

The CDR3 region has the DNA TGCAGTGCATGGGCTAGCGGGAACTACGAGCAGTACTTC. It is translated as CSAWASGNYEQYF. V gene TRBV20-1 combines with J gene TRBJ2-7; TRBD2 matches at 9 bases. The CDR3 contains 13 residues. Losses at the gene ends were 6 bases for V and 3 bases for J; bases not matched to a gene: 6. The germline gives CDR1 DFQATT, CDR2 SNEGSKA (reference sequence).

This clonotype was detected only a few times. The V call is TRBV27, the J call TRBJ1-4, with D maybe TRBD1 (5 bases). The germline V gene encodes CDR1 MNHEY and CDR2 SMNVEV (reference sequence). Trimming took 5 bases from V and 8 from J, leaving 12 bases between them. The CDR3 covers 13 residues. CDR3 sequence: CASSLGPWEKLFF. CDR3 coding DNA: TGTGCCAGCAGTCTGGGACCTTGGGAAAAACTGTTTTTT.